The clone carrying this T cell receptor beta chain was observed a handful of times. What it recognizes is unknown. cDNA serving as the sequencing template came from extracted, reverse transcribed RNA. Libraries were prepared by immunoSEQ multiplex PCR; TCRdb keeps only in-frame clonotypes and omits some of them. The sample consists of around 100,000 clones, approximately 54% of them appearing once. Germline V gene sequence: CDR1 SGDLS, CDR2 YYNGEE. Between the trimmed V and J ends, which lost 0 bases and 2 bases, there was a span of 5 bases. The CDR3 has 13 amino acids. This sample stems from a study of CD8+ T cells in alopecia areata. The overall study: Each of the treated patients was given oral tofacitinib, 5 to 10 mg twice daily, for moderate-to-severe alopecia areata. Treated patients' severity was scored by percentage of affected scalp area. Study observations and caveats: Persistence during tofacitinib was seen for many expanded lesional clones in scalp and blood.

Stated treatment: oral pan-JAK inhibitor, 5-10 mg twice daily. The sequences come from CD8+ T cells sorted from blood, collected at week 24, from a patient treated with tofacitinib. The chain combines TRBV9 with TRBJ1-1; D unclear. The sequence was obtained from a human donor with alopecia areata. The chain's CDR3 is CASSVGTNTEAFF. The CDR3 DNA sequence: TGTGCCAGCAGCGTAGGAACCAACACTGAAGCTTTCTTT.